This T cell receptor (beta chain) was found in a study of identical twins. Study-level results: Whereas memory repertoires showed no such difference, abundant cord blood beta clonotypes carried fewer insertions. In zero-insertion analyses, partial confounding could arise from invariant MAIT and iNKT cells. In beta out-of-frame sequences, the excess sharing between twins was weaker.

Unique molecular identifiers were present on cDNA, and template switching added a universal primer site. TCRdb used MiXCR to reprocess the 5' RACE reads, holding one entry per CDR3 protein. The data show 450,000 to 650,000 distinct CDR3 sequences, approximately 10% seen once. A note on this clonotype: The antigen is unknown.

The CDR3 length is 15 residues. The germline V and J ends were trimmed by 3 bases and 2 bases, with 11 bases remaining between them. Per germline, CDR1 LNHDA and CDR2 SQIVND (reference sequence). This sample also appeared in a second study, on yellow fever vaccine responses in identical twins.

This TCR came from a woman between 18 and 29 years old in good health. This chain links TRBV19 with TRBJ1-5; D call uncertain. Sequenced input: PBMCs. The CDR3 spells CASSMGQPGNQPQHF. The CDR3 DNA sequence: TGTGCCAGTAGTATGGGCCAGCCCGGCAATCAGCCCCAGCATTTT.